This TCR beta chain was captured in a study of metastatic and nonmetastatic thyroid tumors. MiXCR reprocessed the PCR reads for TCRdb. The sample lists 20,000 to 25,000 clones; roughly 31% were seen once. Germline V lookup: CDR1 MNHNS, CDR2 SASEGT. The V gene lost 8 bases and the J gene lost 6 bases, with 11 bases spanning the gap. This CDR3 comprises 12 residues. This clone is medium-sized (0.01 to 0.1%) in the sample. No patient had received any treatment before thyroid surgery. The sequencing input was blood. V and J are TRBV6-1 and TRBJ1-5; TRBD1 is a possible D gene (6 bases). The TCR was taken from a female donor with papillary thyroid cancer or a benign thyroid nodule (not recorded which). Some clones in this sample may be carry-over from other donors' samples. The CDR3 here is CASGEGGQPQHF. DNA for the CDR3: TGTGCCAGCGGAGAGGGGGGTCAGCCCCAGCATTTT.